Shown below are 29 T cell receptor beta chains from a single sample sequenced in a study of shared clonotypes between healthy human individuals. Clones were sequenced by immunoSEQ multiplex PCR, and TCRdb holds only the in-frame ones, with some missing. Of 2 million to 2.5 million clones listed, around 95% are singletons. What was sequenced was naive CD4+ T cells sorted from blood. Subset: CD45RA+ positively selected. All receptors derive from a man aged 18 to 35 in good health.

The chain links TRBV12-5 to TRBJ2-3; 11 bases match TRBD2. The CDR3 contains 16 residues. Germline V gene sequence: CDR1 LGHNT, CDR2 FRNRAP. Trimming removed 3 bases from V and 6 bases from J; junction bases left unmatched: 8. The CDR3 region has the DNA TGTGCTAGTGGTTTTCCGGGACTAGCGGAGGGCGATACGCAGTATTTT. This codes for CASGFPGLAEGDTQYF.

This chain joins TRBV5-1 and TRBJ1-2, with D possibly matching TRBD1 (5 bases). The V gene's germline CDR1 is SGHRS and CDR2 YFSETQ. Trimming left V 4 bases short and J 0 bases short, with 13 bases between. The CDR3 is 15 residues long. As DNA, the CDR3 is TGCGCCAGCAGCCTTCAGGGTGACACTAACTATGGCTACACCTTC. It is translated as CASSLQGDTNYGYTF.

The chain has TRBV2 and TRBJ2-1; D may match TRBD1 or TRBD2 (5 bases each). Germline values: CDR1 SNHLY, CDR2 FYNNEI. Trimming left V 4 bases short and J 6 bases short, with 7 bases between. The CDR3 covers 12 residues. This chain's CDR3 is CASSAGSNEQFF. As DNA, the CDR3 is TGTGCCAGCAGTGCAGGGAGCAATGAGCAGTTCTTC.

The rearrangement links TRBV5-1 to TRBJ2-7, with 7 bases fitting TRBD2. The CDR3 has 13 residues. Germline V CDR1 and CDR2: SGHRS, YFSETQ. V lost 4 bases, J lost 7 bases, and 8 bases stayed unmatched. The CDR3 region is CASSPGLPGEQYF. The CDR3 DNA reads as TGCGCCAGCAGCCCGGGACTACCGGGGGAGCAGTACTTC.

This chain connects TRBV7-9 to TRBJ2-3; the match to TRBD1 covers 7 bases. Germline V CDR1 and CDR2: SEHNR, FQNEAQ (reference sequence). With 3 bases clipped from V and 4 bases from J, the junction kept 7 bases outside the gene matches. The CDR3 covers 15 residues. The CDR3 DNA is TGTGCCAGCAGCTTTAGGCAGGGGGTCGCAGATACGCAGTATTTT. Protein sequence: CASSFRQGVADTQYF.

The rearrangement uses TRBV5-1 and TRBJ2-1, with 13 bases fitting TRBD2. After removal of 4 bases from V and 4 bases from J, the junction contained 2 bases not matched to a gene. Germline CDR1 reads SGHRS; CDR2 reads YFSETQ. CDR3 length: 15 residues. DNA of the CDR3: TGCGCCAGCAGCCGACTAGCGGGAGGTTACAATGAGCAGTTCTTC. Translated: CASSRLAGGYNEQFF.

V usage is TRBV19 and J usage is TRBJ2-5, with a tentative D call TRBD1 (5 bases). The CDR3 has 15 residues. V shed 1 base and J shed 5 bases, with 14 bases lying between them. Looked up from germline, CDR1 is LNHDA and CDR2 is SQIVND (reference sequence). In DNA, the CDR3 is TGTGCCAGTAGTATAGCCGCAGGGTTGATGGAGACCCAGTACTTC. This sequence encodes CASSIAAGLMETQYF.

This chain joins TRBV30 and TRBJ2-3, with D perhaps matching TRBD2 (5 bases). V was pared by 3 bases and J by 0 bases, with 16 bases between. CDR1 is GTSNPN and CDR2 is SVGIG in the germline V gene (reference sequence). The CDR3 contains 16 residues. The CDR3 coding sequence is TGTGCCTGGAGCCCCCGTGGACGGACTAGCACAGATACGCAGTATTTT. This sequence encodes CAWSPRGRTSTDTQYF.

A word on this clone: Distinct nucleotide sequences in the sample also encode this CDR3. The chain employs TRBV7-2 and TRBJ2-7; D might be TRBD2 (6 bases). The CDR3 is 14 residues long. Germline-derived CDR1 and CDR2 are SGHTA and FQGNSA. The V gene lost 3 bases and the J gene lost 0 bases, with 9 bases spanning the gap. The CDR3 nucleotides are TGTGCCAGCAGCTTGGCGGGGCCCTCCTACGAGCAGTACTTC. Translated, it gives CASSLAGPSYEQYF.

The chain uses TRBV10-2 and TRBJ2-7; D is perhaps TRBD1 (6 bases). Trimming pared 5 bases from V and 2 bases from J, leaving 13 bases between. The CDR3 extends over 14 amino acids. Germline V CDR1 and CDR2: WSHSY, SAAADI. The CDR3: CASSITGSTYEQYF. DNA of the CDR3: TGCGCCAGCAGTATCACAGGGTCGACCTACGAGCAGTACTTC.

The rearrangement joins TRBV4-1 to TRBJ2-7; no clear D. Germline lookup yields CDR1 MGHRA and CDR2 YSYEKL. This CDR3 region has 13 residues. The ends were cut back, 1 base at V and 7 bases at J, with 11 bases in the middle. The CDR3 reads CASSQGAWEEQYF. The CDR3 DNA sequence: TGCGCCAGCAGCCAAGGGGCGTGGGAAGAGCAGTACTTC.

The chain couples TRBV5-4 to TRBJ2-7; D is uncertain. Germline lookup yields CDR1 SGHNT and CDR2 YYREEE (reference sequence). Trimming removed 1 base at V and 2 bases at J, with 10 bases between. CDR3 length: 14 residues. Written as DNA, the CDR3 is TGTGCCAGCAGCTTGTATGGCCTTCCCTACGAGCAGTACTTC. This codes for CASSLYGLPYEQYF.

The chain recombines TRBV5-1 with TRBJ1-1; possible D gene TRBD1, 5 bases. The CDR3 spans 15 residues. The germline V and J ends were trimmed by 1 base and 2 bases, with 12 bases remaining between them. CDR1 and CDR2 (germline): SGHRS, YFSETQ. CDR3 nucleotides: TGCGCCAGCAGCTTGTCAGGGAGCTTAAACACTGAAGCTTTCTTT. It codes for CASSLSGSLNTEAFF.

On this clone itself: At one end the junction does not follow the germline gene, possibly because of a read error. The V and J genes are TRBV18 and TRBJ2-7, with 8 bases matching TRBD2. From germline, CDR1 is KGHSH and CDR2 LQKENI. The CDR3 spans 15 residues. Here the CDR3 DNA reads TGTGCCAGCTCCCCACCCGGCGGGGGGCGGCACGAGCAGTACTTC. Encoded protein: CASSPPGGGRHEQYF.

The genes are TRBV28 and TRBJ1-1; no firm D call. The germline V and J ends were trimmed by 3 bases and 1 base, with 9 bases remaining between them. Per the germline V gene, CDR1 is MDHEN and CDR2 is SYDVKM. This CDR3 is built from 14 residues. CDR3 sequence: CASSFGKRNTEAFF. CDR3 coding DNA: TGTGCCAGCAGTTTTGGTAAAAGGAACACTGAAGCTTTCTTT.

The chain joins TRBV27 to TRBJ2-2; D call uncertain. The germline V gene encodes CDR1 MNHEY and CDR2 SMNVEV (reference sequence). Trimming cost V 6 bases and J 8 bases, with 7 bases left between them. CDR3 length equals 11 residues. The CDR3 reads CASRSPGELFF. In nucleotides, the CDR3 is TGTGCCAGCAGGAGCCCAGGGGAGCTGTTTTTT.

The chain employs TRBV6-6 and TRBJ2-5; TRBD1 agrees at 7 bases. Germline V lookup: CDR1 MNHNY, CDR2 SVGAGI (reference sequence). The V segment lost 6 bases and the J segment 5 bases; nucleotides outside the gene matches: 9. This CDR3 has 14 residues. The chain's CDR3 is CASRQTGVSETQYF. The CDR3 nucleotides are TGTGCCAGCAGACAAACAGGGGTCAGCGAGACCCAGTACTTC.

The chain couples TRBV5-1 to TRBJ2-7, with TRBD1 matching 10 bases. V lost 7 bases and J lost 4; bases outside the gene matches: 5. Germline-derived CDR1 and CDR2 are SGHRS and YFSETQ. There are 13 residues in the CDR3. As DNA, the CDR3 is TGCGCCAGCTCGACAGGGGGCCCTTACGAGCAGTACTTC. Its protein product is CASSTGGPYEQYF.

This chain links TRBV5-4 with TRBJ2-5, with 8 bases lining up with TRBD1. The CDR3 extends over 13 amino acids. Germline V CDR1 and CDR2: SGHNT, YYREEE (reference sequence). J was trimmed by 4 bases and V by 9 bases; bases with no gene match: 8. The CDR3, as DNA: TGTGCCACTCGTCAGGGGGCAAGAGAGACCCAGTACTTC. Protein sequence: CATRQGARETQYF.

This chain joins TRBV4-2 and TRBJ2-3; 9 bases fit TRBD2. The trim removed 0 bases at V and 7 bases at J, leaving 11 bases unmatched. CDR3 length equals 17 residues. Germline-derived CDR1 and CDR2 are LGHNA and YNFKEQ. DNA for the CDR3: TGTGCCAGCAGCCAAGATCCGAGCGGGGGGAAACAATATACGCAGTATTTT. It is translated as CASSQDPSGGKQYTQYF.

This chain connects TRBV7-8 to TRBJ1-3; 12 bases align to TRBD1. Germline lookup yields CDR1 SGHVS and CDR2 FQNEAQ. This CDR3 region has 17 residues. J lost 4 bases, V lost 1 base, and 5 bases had no gene match. CDR3 in amino acids: CASSLGDRGRSGNTIYF. In nucleotides, the CDR3 is TGTGCCAGCAGCTTAGGGGACAGGGGGCGATCCGGAAACACCATATATTTT.

This clone was seen only once. The sample contains more than one DNA sequence encoding this CDR3. The rearrangement uses TRBV7-2 and TRBJ2-7, with TRBD2 matching 15 bases. V shed 1 base, J shed 7 bases, and the junction held 2 bases outside the gene matches. This CDR3 has 15 amino acids. The germline V gene encodes CDR1 SGHTA and CDR2 FQGNSA. The CDR3, as DNA: TGTGCCAGCAGCTTAGTCGGACTAGCGGGAGGGGAGCAGTACTTC. Protein product: CASSLVGLAGGEQYF.

The chain joins TRBV7-3 to TRBJ2-6, with TRBD1 as a possible D gene (5 bases). V gave up 4 bases and J gave up 2 bases, with 9 bases separating them. CDR1 is SGHTA and CDR2 is FQGTGA in the germline V gene. The CDR3 spans 15 residues. CDR3 sequence (DNA): TGTGCCAGCAGCTCTCCAGGGACTGGGGCCAACGTCCTGACTTTC. It is translated as CASSSPGTGANVLTF.

J is TRBJ2-1 and V is TRBV5-1; 12 nucleotides agree with TRBD2. This CDR3 comprises 16 residues. Trimming cost V 0 bases and J 6 bases; bases outside gene matches: 4. CDR1 is SGHRS and CDR2 is YFSETQ in the germline V gene. The CDR3 bases are TGCGCCAGCAGCTTGGCGACTAGCGGGGGTTCCAATGAGCAGTTCTTC. Protein product: CASSLATSGGSNEQFF.

The gene calls are TRBV6-1 and TRBJ1-5; unclear D gene. In germline, CDR1 is MNHNS, CDR2 SASEGT. The germline V and J ends were trimmed by 2 bases and 1 base, with 12 bases remaining between them. The CDR3 spans 16 residues. The DNA of the CDR3 is TGTGCCAGCAGTGAACGGGTTGGCACAAGCAATCAGCCCCAGCATTTT. It yields the protein CASSERVGTSNQPQHF.

V gene TRBV7-9 combines with J gene TRBJ1-1; weak D call: TRBD1 (6 bases). In germline, CDR1 is SEHNR, CDR2 FQNEAQ (reference sequence). V was pared by 2 bases and J by 2 bases, with 9 bases between. The CDR3 contains 14 residues. CDR3 in amino acids: CASSLNRVNTEAFF. CDR3 DNA sequence: TGTGCCAGCAGCTTAAACAGGGTAAACACTGAAGCTTTCTTT.

This rearrangement joins TRBV5-4 to TRBJ1-4, with TRBD1 as a possible D gene (5 bases). The CDR3 spans 16 residues. Per the germline V gene, CDR1 is SGHNT and CDR2 is YYREEE (reference sequence). The germline V and J ends were trimmed by 4 bases and 0 bases, with 13 bases remaining between them. CDR3 sequence reads: CASSPGTTPTNEKLFF. The CDR3 DNA sequence: TGTGCCAGCAGCCCTGGGACCACCCCAACTAATGAAAAACTGTTTTTT.

This clone was counted once. The rearrangement uses TRBV7-9 and TRBJ2-1; no reliable D call. Germline V gives CDR1 SEHNR, CDR2 FQNEAQ (reference sequence). This CDR3 has 13 residues. The V and J ends lost 5 bases and 9 bases respectively, with 14 bases between them. CDR3 DNA sequence: TGTGCCAGCAGCAACTTACCTTCGGGTGAGCAGTTCTTC. Protein product: CASSNLPSGEQFF.

This chain joins TRBV2 and TRBJ1-2; 9 bases line up with TRBD1. The CDR3 contains 16 residues. Germline V CDR1 and CDR2: SNHLY, FYNNEI. The V segment lost 7 bases and the J segment 0 bases; nucleotides outside the gene matches: 9. CDR3 bases: TGTGCCAGCACGGACAGGGGTAGGGGATCTAACTATGGCTACACCTTC. Translating gives CASTDRGRGSNYGYTF.